The TCR beta chain under discussion was sequenced for a study of identical twins. This clonotype was counted a few times. TCRdb used MiXCR to reprocess the 5' RACE reads, holding one entry per CDR3 protein. This table holds about 340,000 distinct CDR3 sequences, 12% found once. Germline values: CDR1 LNHDA, CDR2 SQIVND (reference sequence). V lost 1 base to trimming and J lost 2 bases, with 16 bases between them. The CDR3 runs 17 residues. This same sample was also taken into another study, of yellow fever vaccine responses in identical twins.

The chain recombines TRBV19 with TRBJ2-3, with D possibly TRBD2 on 5 matching bases. The clonotype originates from a woman aged 18-29 years in good health. The sequenced sample was CD8+ T cells sorted from blood. CDR3 sequence (DNA): TGTGCCAGTAGTATAGGGGATCGGGGAGCTCACACAGATACGCAGTATTTT. It yields the protein CASSIGDRGAHTDTQYF.